The text below deals with one TCR beta chain. What it recognizes is unknown. This sample was taken from a study of CD4 T cells in relation to SARS-CoV-2 and coronaviruses. Points from the study as a whole: No donor gave both pre-pandemic and post-infection samples.

Germline V gene sequence: CDR1 MGHRA, CDR2 YSYEKL. Trimming stripped 2 bases from V and 5 bases from J, with 21 bases between. The CDR3 sequence is 18 residues long. Unexposed donor CD4+ T cells date from about 2011-2018, before the COVID-19 pandemic. CD4+ T cells were isolated from the cells after more than 8 days of culture. TCRdb's table, derived via immunoSEQ multiplex PCR, lists solely in-frame clones and lacks some. In the table there are some 19,000 clones, about 80% of which are singletons. The chain combines TRBV4-1 with TRBJ2-2; a possible D gene is TRBD1 (7 bases). This TCR derives from a human donor in good health. The specimen was CD4+ T cells from PBMCs, cultured in vitro. The CDR3 DNA is TGCGCCAGCAGCCAACTCCCGATTCAGGGGGGTAGGACCGGGGAGCTGTTTTTT. Its translation: CASSQLPIQGGRTGELFF.